This T cell receptor (beta chain) was found in a study of OX40 agonist ivuxolimab in advanced cancers. The CDR3 contains 14 residues. Germline CDR1 is MDHEN and CDR2 is SYDVKM. Trimming shortened V by 6 bases and J by 0 bases, and 12 bases separated the two germline ends. Only in-frame clones appear in the TCRdb table, and some are missing; sequencing was by immunoSEQ multiplex PCR. Of about 16,000 clones detected, around 84% appear once; the ten largest clones hold approximately 0.74%. Drawing of blood for sampling happened at baseline, at cycle 4 day 1, and at cycle 7 day 1. The receptor comes from an adult with an advanced solid tumor such as melanoma, head and neck, liver or kidney cancer. The chain has TRBV28 and TRBJ2-7, with a tentative D call TRBD1 (6 bases). The source material was CD4+ or CD8+ T cells sorted from blood, sampled in a trial of the OX40 agonist ivuxolimab. CDR3 region: CASRATGSSYEQYF. In nucleotides, the CDR3 is TGTGCCAGCAGAGCCACAGGGAGCTCCTACGAGCAGTACTTC.